The 6 T cell receptor beta chains below come from one sample, sequenced in a study of blood T cell repertoires in COVID-19. The data were produced by immunoSEQ multiplex PCR, yet TCRdb's version contains in-frame clones alone and is incomplete. The data hold fewer than 350,000 clones, with approximately 89% observed a single time. The sample taken for sequencing was PBMCs or T cells enriched from blood (not recorded which). The receptors stem from a woman in her 40s who had recovered from COVID-19.

The chain couples TRBV6-5 to TRBJ1-2, with D maybe TRBD1 (5 bases). Trimming pared 4 bases from V and 2 bases from J, leaving 14 bases between. CDR1 is MNHEY, CDR2 SVGAGI, per germline. CDR3 length: 15 residues. The CDR3, as DNA: TGTGCCAGCAGTTCCCCCCGGGCAGGGAACTATGGCTACACCTTC. Translation: CASSSPRAGNYGYTF.

This sequence joins TRBV2 and TRBJ2-3; 7 bases agree with TRBD2. V lost 11 bases and J lost 0; bases outside the gene matches: 2. CDR1 SNHLY and CDR2 FYNNEI come from the germline V gene. The CDR3 has 12 amino acids. CDR3 region: CARGSSTDTQYF. CDR3 DNA: TGTGCCCGCGGGAGTAGCACAGATACGCAGTATTTT. The full variable domain, its missing parts supplied by reference TRBV2 and TRBJ2-3, is EPEVTQTPSHQVTQMGQEVILRCVPISNHLYFYWYRQILGQKVEFLVSFYNNEISEKSEIFDDQFSVERPDGSNFTLKIRSTKLEDSAMYFCARGSSTDTQYFGPGTRLTVL.

The chain has TRBV28 and TRBJ1-2; D unclear. V was shortened by 6 bases and J by 8 bases, with 13 bases between the two germline ends. Germline CDR1 is MDHEN and CDR2 is SYDVKM. The CDR3 runs to 12 residues. This CDR3 is CASSPAEGGYTF. The CDR3 nucleotides are TGTGCCAGCAGCCCAGCTGAGGGAGGCTACACCTTC.

This chain uses TRBV18 with TRBJ1-1, with 11 bases aligning to TRBD1. Trimming took 3 bases from V and 1 from J; bases not matched to a gene: 4. The germline CDR1 and CDR2 sequences are KGHSH and LQKENI. This CDR3 has 16 residues. The CDR3 sequence is CASSPAGTGGNTEAFF. As DNA, the CDR3 is TGTGCCAGCTCACCGGCCGGGACAGGGGGGAACACTGAAGCTTTCTTT. The full variable domain, with the rest looked up from reference TRBV18 and TRBJ1-1, is NAGVMQNPRHLVRRRGQEARLRCSPMKGHSHVYWYRQLPEEGLKFMVYLQKENIIDESGMPKERFSAEFPKEGPSILRIQQVVRGDSAAYFCASSPAGTGGNTEAFFGQGTRLTVV.

The chain is built from TRBV7-8 and TRBJ2-5; D is unclear. The CDR3 consists of 15 residues. CDR1 and CDR2 from the germline V gene are SGHVS and FQNEAQ. The V end was cut by 1 base, the J end by 4 bases, with 13 bases between. The CDR3 protein is CASSLGARRSETQYF. In DNA form, the CDR3 reads TGTGCCAGCAGCTTAGGGGCCCGTAGGTCAGAGACCCAGTACTTC. The full variable domain, in which reference TRBV7-8 and TRBJ2-5 provide the parts outside the CDR3, is GAGVSQSPRYKVAKRGQDVALRCDPISGHVSLFWYQQALGQGPEFLTYFQNEAQLDKSGLPSDRFFAERPEGSVSTLKIQRTQQEDSAVYLCASSLGARRSETQYFGPGTRLLVL.

CDR3 in DNA: TGTGCCAGCAGCTCCCGGTCGGAGCAGTTCTTC. Translated: CASSSRSEQFF. The rearrangement uses TRBV7-2 and TRBJ2-1; no clear D. This CDR3 has 11 residues. The V gene's germline CDR1 is SGHTA and CDR2 FQGNSA. V shed 4 bases and J shed 10 bases, with 8 bases lying between them.